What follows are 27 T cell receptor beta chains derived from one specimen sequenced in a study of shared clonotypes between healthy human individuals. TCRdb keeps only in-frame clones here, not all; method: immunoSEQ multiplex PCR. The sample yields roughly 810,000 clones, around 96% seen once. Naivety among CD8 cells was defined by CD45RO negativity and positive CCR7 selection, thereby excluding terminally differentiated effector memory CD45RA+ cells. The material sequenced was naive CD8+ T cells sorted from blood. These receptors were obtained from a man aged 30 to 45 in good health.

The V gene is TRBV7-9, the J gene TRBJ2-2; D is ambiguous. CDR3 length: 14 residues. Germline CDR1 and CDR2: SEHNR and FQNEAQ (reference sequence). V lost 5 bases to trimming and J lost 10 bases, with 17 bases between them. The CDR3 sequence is CASSLEGLKMELFF. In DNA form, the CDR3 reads TGTGCCAGCAGCCTCGAAGGGCTCAAGATGGAGCTGTTTTTT. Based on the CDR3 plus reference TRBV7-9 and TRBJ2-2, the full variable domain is DTGVSQNPRHKITKRGQNVTFRCDPISEHNRLYWYRQTLGQGPEFLTYFQNEAQLEKSRLLSDRFSAERPKGSFSTLEIQRTEQGDSAMYLCASSLEGLKMELFFGEGSRLTVL.

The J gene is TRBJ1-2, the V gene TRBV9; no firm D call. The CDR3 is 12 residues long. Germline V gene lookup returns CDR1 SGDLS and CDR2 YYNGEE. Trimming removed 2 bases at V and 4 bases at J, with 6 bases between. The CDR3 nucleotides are TGTGCCAGCAGCGTCCCGGGCTATGGCTACACCTTC. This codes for CASSVPGYGYTF.

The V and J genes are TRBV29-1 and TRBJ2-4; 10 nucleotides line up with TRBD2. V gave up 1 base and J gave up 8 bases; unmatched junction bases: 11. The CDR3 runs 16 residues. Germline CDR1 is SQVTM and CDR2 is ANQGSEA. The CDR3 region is CSVEGVLAGMEDIQYF. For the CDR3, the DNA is TGCAGCGTTGAAGGGGTACTAGCGGGAATGGAGGACATTCAGTACTTC.

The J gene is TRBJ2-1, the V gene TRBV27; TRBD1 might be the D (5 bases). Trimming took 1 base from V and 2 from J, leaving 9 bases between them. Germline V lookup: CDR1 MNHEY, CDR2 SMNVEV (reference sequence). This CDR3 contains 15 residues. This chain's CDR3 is CASSLYQGPYNEQFF. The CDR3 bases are TGTGCCAGCAGTTTATATCAGGGCCCCTACAATGAGCAGTTCTTC.

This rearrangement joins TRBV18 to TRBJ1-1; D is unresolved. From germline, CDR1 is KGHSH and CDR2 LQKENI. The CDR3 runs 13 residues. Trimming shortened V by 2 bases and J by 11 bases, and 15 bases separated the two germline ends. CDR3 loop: CASSPVVHFGAFF. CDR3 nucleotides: TGTGCCAGCTCACCAGTCGTACACTTCGGCGCTTTCTTT.

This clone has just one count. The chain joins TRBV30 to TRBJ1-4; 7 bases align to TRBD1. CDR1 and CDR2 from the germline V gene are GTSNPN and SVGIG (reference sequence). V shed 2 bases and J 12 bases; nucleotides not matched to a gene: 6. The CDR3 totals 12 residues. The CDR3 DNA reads TGTGCCTGGAGTATAGGGGGCGCGGAACTGTTTTTT. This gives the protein CAWSIGGAELFF.

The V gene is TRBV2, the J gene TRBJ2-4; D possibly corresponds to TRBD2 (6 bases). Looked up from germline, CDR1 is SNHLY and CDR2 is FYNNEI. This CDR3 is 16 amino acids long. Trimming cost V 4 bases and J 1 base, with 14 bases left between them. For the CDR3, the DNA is TGTGCCAGCAGTGGGCTGAGGGACTCTGCCAAAAACATTCAGTACTTC. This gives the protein CASSGLRDSAKNIQYF.

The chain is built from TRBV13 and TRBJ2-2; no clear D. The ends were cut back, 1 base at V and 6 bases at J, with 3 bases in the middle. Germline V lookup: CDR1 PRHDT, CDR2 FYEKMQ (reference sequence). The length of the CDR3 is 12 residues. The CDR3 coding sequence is TGTGCCAGCAGCTTAGTTCCCGGGGAGCTGTTTTTT. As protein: CASSLVPGELFF.

CDR3 bases: TGTGCCAGCACAGGACTAGCGGGAGGATCCGAGCAGTACTTC. Encoded protein: CASTGLAGGSEQYF. The V and J genes are TRBV27 and TRBJ2-7; TRBD2 aligns across 14 bases. Trimming at V came to 7 bases and at J to 6 bases, leaving 5 bases not matched to a gene. The germline V gene encodes CDR1 MNHEY and CDR2 SMNVEV (reference sequence). CDR3 length equals 14 residues.

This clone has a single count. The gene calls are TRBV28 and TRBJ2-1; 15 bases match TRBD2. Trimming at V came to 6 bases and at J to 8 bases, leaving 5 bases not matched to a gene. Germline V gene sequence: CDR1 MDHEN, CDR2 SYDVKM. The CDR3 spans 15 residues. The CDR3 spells CASREGLAGGDEQFF. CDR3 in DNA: TGTGCCAGCAGGGAGGGACTAGCGGGAGGTGATGAGCAGTTCTTC.

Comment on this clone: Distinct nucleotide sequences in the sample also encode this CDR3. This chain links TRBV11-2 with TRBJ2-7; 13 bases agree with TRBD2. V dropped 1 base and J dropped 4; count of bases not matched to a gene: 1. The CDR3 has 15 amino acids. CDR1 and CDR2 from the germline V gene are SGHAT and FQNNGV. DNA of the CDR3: TGTGCCAGCAGCTTAGGACTAGCGGGAGGTTACGAGCAGTACTTC. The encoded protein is CASSLGLAGGYEQYF.

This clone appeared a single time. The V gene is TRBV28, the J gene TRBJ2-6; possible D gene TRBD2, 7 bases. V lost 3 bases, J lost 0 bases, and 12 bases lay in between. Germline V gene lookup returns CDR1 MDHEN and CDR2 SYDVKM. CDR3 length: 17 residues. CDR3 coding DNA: TGTGCCAGCAGTTTCGCGGGGGCTAGCTCTGGGGCCAACGTCCTGACTTTC. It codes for CASSFAGASSGANVLTF.

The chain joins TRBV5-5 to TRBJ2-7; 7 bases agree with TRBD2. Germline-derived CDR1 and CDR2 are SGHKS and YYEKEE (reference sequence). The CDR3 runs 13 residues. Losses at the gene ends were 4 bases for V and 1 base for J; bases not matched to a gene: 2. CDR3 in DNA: TGTGCCAGCAGCACGGGACTATCCTACGAGCAGTACTTC. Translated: CASSTGLSYEQYF.

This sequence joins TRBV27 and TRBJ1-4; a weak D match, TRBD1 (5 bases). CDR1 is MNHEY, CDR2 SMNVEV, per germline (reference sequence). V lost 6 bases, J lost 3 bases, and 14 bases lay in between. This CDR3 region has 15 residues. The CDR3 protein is CASRSAGEANEKLFF. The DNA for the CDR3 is TGTGCCAGCAGGTCCGCGGGGGAAGCTAATGAAAAACTGTTTTTT.

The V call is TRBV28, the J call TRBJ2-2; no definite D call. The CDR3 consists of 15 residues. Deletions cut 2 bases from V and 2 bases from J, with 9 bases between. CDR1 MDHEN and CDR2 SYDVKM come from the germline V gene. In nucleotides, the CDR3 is TGTGCCAGCAGTTTAAGACGGGCAAACACCGGGGAGCTGTTTTTT. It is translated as CASSLRRANTGELFF.

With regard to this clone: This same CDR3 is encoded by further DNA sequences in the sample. Here the CDR3 DNA reads TGTGCCAGCAGCTTAGGAGGGATAACCTACGAGCAGTACTTC. The encoded protein is CASSLGGITYEQYF. This chain links TRBV7-8 with TRBJ2-7; tentative D call: TRBD2 (5 bases). The CDR3 runs to 14 residues. Germline CDR1 SGHVS, CDR2 FQNEAQ. The V gene lost 1 base and the J gene lost 2 bases, with 9 bases spanning the gap.

For the CDR3, the DNA is TGCAGCGTTGCCCCCCTAAAGACAGGGGCCAACACTGAAGCTTTCTTT. Its protein product is CSVAPLKTGANTEAFF. The chain combines TRBV29-1 with TRBJ1-1, with 8 bases fitting TRBD1. J was trimmed by 2 bases and V by 4 bases; bases with no gene match: 12. The germline V gene has CDR1 SQVTM and CDR2 ANQGSEA. This CDR3 is 16 amino acids long.

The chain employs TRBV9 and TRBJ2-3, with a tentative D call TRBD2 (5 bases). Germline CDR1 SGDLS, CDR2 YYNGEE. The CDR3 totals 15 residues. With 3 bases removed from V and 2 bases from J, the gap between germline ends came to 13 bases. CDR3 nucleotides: TGTGCCAGCAGCGCAGCGGAAGGAGCCACAGATACGCAGTATTTT. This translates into CASSAAEGATDTQYF.

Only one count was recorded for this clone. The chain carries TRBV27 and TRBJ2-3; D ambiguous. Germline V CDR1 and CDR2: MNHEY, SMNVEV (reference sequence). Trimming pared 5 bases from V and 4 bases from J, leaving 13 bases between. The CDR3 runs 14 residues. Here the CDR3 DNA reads TGTGCCAGCAGTCTTGGAGAAGGGCCAGATACGCAGTATTTT. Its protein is CASSLGEGPDTQYF.

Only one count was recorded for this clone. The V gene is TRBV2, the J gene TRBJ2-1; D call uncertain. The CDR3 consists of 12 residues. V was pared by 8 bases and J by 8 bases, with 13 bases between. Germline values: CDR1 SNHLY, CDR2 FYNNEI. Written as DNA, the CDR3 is TGTGCCAGCCGAGGAACGGTAGATGAGCAGTTCTTC. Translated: CASRGTVDEQFF.

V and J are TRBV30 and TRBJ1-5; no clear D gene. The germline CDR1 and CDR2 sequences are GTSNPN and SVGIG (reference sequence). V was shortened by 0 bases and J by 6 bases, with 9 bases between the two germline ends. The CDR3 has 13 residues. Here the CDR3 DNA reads TGTGCCTGGAGTGTGGATGAGGGTCAGCCCCAGCATTTT. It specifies CAWSVDEGQPQHF.

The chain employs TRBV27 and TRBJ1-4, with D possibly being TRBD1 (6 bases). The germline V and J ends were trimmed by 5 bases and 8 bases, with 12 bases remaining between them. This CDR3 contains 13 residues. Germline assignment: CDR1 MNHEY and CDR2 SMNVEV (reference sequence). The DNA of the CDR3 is TGTGCCAGCAGTAGGGGGGCGAGGGAAAAACTGTTTTTT. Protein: CASSRGAREKLFF.

The CDR3 region has the DNA TGTGCCAGCAGCTTTTATTTCGGGCGGAACTACGAGCAGTACTTC. Its translation is CASSFYFGRNYEQYF. The V gene is TRBV7-2, the J gene TRBJ2-7, with D unclear. The V and J ends lost 3 bases and 3 bases respectively, with 15 bases between them. Germline loops: CDR1 SGHTA, CDR2 FQGNSA. This CDR3 is built from 15 residues.

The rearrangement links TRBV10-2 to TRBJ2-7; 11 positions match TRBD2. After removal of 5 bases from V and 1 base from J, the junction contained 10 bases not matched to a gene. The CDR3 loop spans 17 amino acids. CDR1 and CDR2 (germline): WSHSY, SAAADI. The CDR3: CASSSTSGSVESYEQYF. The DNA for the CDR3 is TGCGCCAGCAGTAGTACTAGCGGGAGCGTCGAATCCTACGAGCAGTACTTC.

CDR3 bases: TGTGCCAGCAGCTTTGGACAGGGGCTGAATCAGCCCCAGCATTTT. Amino acids: CASSFGQGLNQPQHF. The rearrangement links TRBV11-2 to TRBJ1-5; 9 positions agree with TRBD1. Trimming cost V 3 bases and J 4 bases; bases outside gene matches: 4. The CDR3 spans 15 residues. Germline CDR1 is SGHAT and CDR2 is FQNNGV.

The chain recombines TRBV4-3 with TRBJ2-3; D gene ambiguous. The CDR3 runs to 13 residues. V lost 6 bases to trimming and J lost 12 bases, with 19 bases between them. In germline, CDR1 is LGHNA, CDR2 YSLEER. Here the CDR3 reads CASSPKWDLDQYF. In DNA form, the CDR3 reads TGCGCCAGCAGTCCAAAGTGGGATCTGGACCAGTATTTT.

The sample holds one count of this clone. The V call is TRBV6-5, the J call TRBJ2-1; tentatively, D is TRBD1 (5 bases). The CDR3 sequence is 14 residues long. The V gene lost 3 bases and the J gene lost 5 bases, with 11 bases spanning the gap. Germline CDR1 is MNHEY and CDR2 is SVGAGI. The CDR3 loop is CASSYGLGDNEQFF. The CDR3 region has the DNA TGTGCCAGCAGTTATGGGCTAGGGGACAATGAGCAGTTCTTC.